The sequence of this TCR beta chain was determined in a study of blood T cells in healthy people across ages. A sample-barcoded 5' primer and a J-beta primer mix were used in a second PCR of roughly 7 to 11 cycles. A single record per CDR3 protein comes from TCRdb applying MiXCR to the 5' RACE reads. The table records 700,000 to 950,000 distinct CDR3 sequences, roughly 43% of them present only once. This clonotype showed up just a few times. No fewer than 7 million PBMCs went into each sample. CDR3 length equals 13 residues. CDR1 MNHEY and CDR2 SVGEGT come from the germline V gene. Trimming removed 6 bases at V and 4 bases at J, with 12 bases between.

Sequencing was done on a sample of blood. The rearrangement uses TRBV6-2 or TRBV6-3 and TRBJ1-2; D is perhaps TRBD1 (6 bases). The sequence was obtained from a woman aged 55-69 years in good health. CDR3 sequence reads: CASRGWGPYGYTF. The CDR3 DNA is TGTGCCAGCAGGGGTTGGGGGCCCTATGGCTACACCTTC.